The 2 T cell receptor beta chains below were found in one sample sequenced in a study of blood T cells in healthy people across ages. A sample-barcoded 5' primer and a J-beta primer mix were used in a second PCR of about 7 to 12 cycles. TCRdb fed the 5' RACE reads into MiXCR, producing one record per CDR3 protein. The table shows approximately 780,000 distinct CDR3 sequences, with around a quarter occurring only once. The sample was also linked to a second study, of T cells of mothers and their children.

Sequencing was carried out using blood. The source of these receptors is a boy aged 5-17 years in good health.

The sample holds many counts of this clonotype. This sequence joins TRBV29-1 and TRBJ1-1; TRBD1 might be the D (5 bases). Per germline, CDR1 SQVTM and CDR2 ANQGSEA. Trimming stripped 3 bases from V and 8 bases from J, with 16 bases between. The CDR3 has 13 residues. The CDR3 coding sequence is TGCAGCGTTGATGCCTTCGTAGACAGCGAAGCTTTCTTT. This gives the protein CSVDAFVDSEAFF.

V gene TRBV5-6 combines with J gene TRBJ2-1; TRBD2 might be the D (5 bases). The J call is in doubt because the DNA end fits TRBJ2-7 better. The CDR3 covers 15 residues. Germline CDR1 and CDR2: SGHDT and YYEEEE. CDR3 region: CASSRSRGGAYEQYF. CDR3 coding DNA: TGTGCCAGCAGCCGCTCCCGGGGTGGAGCCTACGAGCAGTACTTC.